This T cell receptor beta chain comes out of a study of siplizumab effects on memory and regulatory T cells. Findings and limits, study-wide: The drug siplizumab significantly decreased the alloreactive sequences that could be traced to unstimulated CD4+ memory cells. Suppression by proliferating Tregs derived from siplizumab cultures was not verified. Mappable CD4+ clones that were alloreactive averaged approximately 64% Treg-derived with siplizumab versus 26.9% in controls. Contribution to the alloresponse seemed major for naive T cells, which also seemed more diverse than memory cells.

Notes on this clone: Antigen specificity is unknown.

Generated by immunoSEQ multiplex PCR, the TCRdb table keeps only in-frame clones and is missing some. The sample shows roughly 100,000 clones, around 93% of them seen only once. The specimen was CD4+ T cells sorted from blood. The receptor's source is a human donor in good health.

The CDR3 protein is CAISESRNEQYF. The DNA of the CDR3 is TGTGCCATCAGTGAGTCGAGGAACGAGCAGTACTTC. V is TRBV10-3 and J is TRBJ2-7; D is uncertain. This CDR3 is 12 amino acids long. Germline V gene lookup returns CDR1 ENHRY and CDR2 SYGVKD. Trimming took 0 bases from V and 5 from J, leaving 5 bases between them.